This T cell receptor beta chain was captured by sequencing in a study of T cell changes during pregnancy in multiple sclerosis. Clones were sequenced by immunoSEQ multiplex PCR, and TCRdb holds only the in-frame ones, with some missing. In the table there are about 70,000 clones, 80% to 95% of which are singletons. Of note for this clone: Sequence at one end of the junction differs from germline and may be a read error. The same CDR3 is also encoded by other DNA sequences in this sample.

The sequences come from CD4+ T cells from peripheral blood mononuclear cells, collected after pregnancy. The TCR comes from a female donor with multiple sclerosis, enrolled in a pregnancy study.

The CDR3 protein is CASSYTIRHTEAFF. DNA for the CDR3: TGCGCCAGCAGTTACACTATACGGCACACTGAAGCTTTCTTT. This rearrangement joins TRBV6-5 to TRBJ1-1; D remains unclear. The CDR3 length is 14 residues. In germline, CDR1 is MNHEY, CDR2 SVGAGI.